This T cell receptor (beta chain) was observed in a study of blood T cell repertoires in COVID-19. The protocol was immunoSEQ multiplex PCR, while the TCRdb copy is restricted to in-frame clones and leaves out a portion. This repertoire shows about 68,000 clones, 70% to 90% found once; its top ten account for under 1.5%. Looked up from germline, CDR1 is SGHVS and CDR2 is FNYEAQ. The CDR3 is 14 residues long. Unmatched junction bases numbered 6, after V lost 5 bases and J lost 5 bases. The chain uses TRBV7-6 and TRBJ2-7, with TRBD2 matching over 10 bases. Sequencing used peripheral blood. The clonotype comes from a woman aged 55 to 70 with acute or convalescent COVID-19. The chain's CDR3 is CASSAGLARHEQYF. CDR3 DNA: TGTGCCAGCAGCGCGGGACTAGCGCGCCACGAGCAGTACTTC.